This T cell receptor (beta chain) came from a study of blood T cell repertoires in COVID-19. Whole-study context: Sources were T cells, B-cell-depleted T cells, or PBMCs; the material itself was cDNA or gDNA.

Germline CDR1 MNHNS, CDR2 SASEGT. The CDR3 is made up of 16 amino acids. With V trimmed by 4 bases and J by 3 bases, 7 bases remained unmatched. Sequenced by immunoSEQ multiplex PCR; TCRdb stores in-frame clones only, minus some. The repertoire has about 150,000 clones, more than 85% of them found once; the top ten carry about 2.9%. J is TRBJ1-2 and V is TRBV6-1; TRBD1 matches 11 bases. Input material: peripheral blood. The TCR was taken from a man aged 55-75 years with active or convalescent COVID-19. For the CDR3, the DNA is TGTGCCAGCAGTGCAGCCGGGACAGGGGGTTACTATGGCTACACCTTC. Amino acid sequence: CASSAAGTGGYYGYTF.